Sequencing of this T cell receptor (beta chain) was carried out in a study of T cell responses to AZD1222 COVID-19 vaccine. As to this clone: Its antigen is still unknown.

Overall study results and limits: Two doses of AZD1222 preceded a rise in Spike-specific TCR breadth and depth. Unmutated variant regions are reportedly targeted by nearly half of spike-specific TCRs. Donors skewed white British and female; clonal diversity was possibly underestimated.

V lost 0 bases and J lost 6; bases outside the gene matches: 5. The CDR3 runs 15 residues. The germline V gene has CDR1 SGHDN and CDR2 FVKESK. Here immunoSEQ multiplex PCR was the method, and the copy in TCRdb shows in-frame clones only, minus some. This sample has 150,000 to 200,000 clones; approximately 88% occur once, and the top ten carry under 2%. The clonotype comes from an adult in good health. The chain combines TRBV14 with TRBJ2-7, with 10 bases lining up with TRBD1. The sample was peripheral blood, taken on day 0 of AZD1222 vaccination. This chain's CDR3 is CASSQERDRGGEQYF. Written as DNA, the CDR3 is TGTGCCAGCAGCCAAGAAAGGGACAGGGGAGGCGAGCAGTACTTC.